This is a list of T cell receptor beta chains from one sample in a study of PD-1 blockade in mismatch repair-deficient tumors. Sequencing used immunoSEQ multiplex PCR; TCRdb keeps in-frame clones, though not all of them. Found here are 90,000 to 130,000 clones, about 74% of them singletons; the top ten hold roughly 4.5%. The starting material was peripheral blood, obtained 60 weeks after starting pembrolizumab. The receptors were gathered from an adult with mismatch repair-deficient cancer. Each CDR3 is given with its conserved first and last residue. Fields, in order: V gene, clone size, J gene, D gene, CDR3 DNA, CDR3 protein. The D gene is left open where the match is weak. Size values are once, few and many counts, or a class for expanded clones, and some rows have none.

V gene: TRBV5-6
clone size: once
J gene: TRBJ2-2
D gene: TRBD2
CDR3 DNA: TGTGCCAGCAGTTCGCAGCGGGAGATAGGGCTGGGCGGGGAGCTGTTTTTT
CDR3 protein: CASSSQREIGLGGELFF

V gene: TRBV30
clone size: -
J gene: TRBJ1-5
D gene: -
CDR3 DNA: TGTGCCTGGAGTGACTCCACTCGGGGTCAGCCCCAGCATTTT
CDR3 protein: CAWSDSTRGQPQHF

V gene: TRBV27
clone size: -
J gene: TRBJ2-7
D gene: -
CDR3 DNA: TGTGCCAGCAGTCAATCCGGGCGATACGAGCAGTACTTC
CDR3 protein: CASSQSGRYEQYF

V gene: TRBV6-5
clone size: -
J gene: TRBJ2-7
D gene: -
CDR3 DNA: TGTGCCAGCAGTTACAGCCCCTACGAGCAGTACTTC
CDR3 protein: CASSYSPYEQYF

V gene: TRBV27
clone size: -
J gene: TRBJ2-7
D gene: TRBD2
CDR3 DNA: TGTGCCAGCAGTTCCGGGACTAGCGGTGCCTACGAGCAGTACTTC
CDR3 protein: CASSSGTSGAYEQYF

V gene: TRBV27
clone size: few
J gene: TRBJ2-4
D gene: -
CDR3 DNA: TGTGCCAGCAGGGAGTCTCTGGGCATTCAGTACTTC
CDR3 protein: CASRESLGIQYF

V gene: TRBV7-9
clone size: -
J gene: TRBJ2-7
D gene: -
CDR3 DNA: TGTGCCAGCAGCTCGCAAGCCTACGAGCAGTACTTC
CDR3 protein: CASSSQAYEQYF

V gene: TRBV28
clone size: -
J gene: TRBJ2-7
D gene: -
CDR3 DNA: TGTGCCAGCAGTTTTTTCCCCGGGGCGAGCTCCTACGAGCAGTACTTC
CDR3 protein: CASSFFPGASSYEQYF

V gene: TRBV9
clone size: -
J gene: TRBJ2-5
D gene: TRBD2
CDR3 DNA: TGTGCCAGCAGCGGACTAGCGGGAGGGGTGGAGACCCAGTACTTC
CDR3 protein: CASSGLAGGVETQYF

V gene: TRBV5-4
clone size: -
J gene: TRBJ2-2
D gene: -
CDR3 DNA: TGTGCCACCGGGACTCCTGAAAACACCGGGGAGCTGTTTTTT
CDR3 protein: CATGTPENTGELFF

V gene: TRBV19
clone size: -
J gene: TRBJ2-5
D gene: -
CDR3 DNA: TGTGCCAGTAGTATAGGCGGCTTCGAGACCCAGTACTTC
CDR3 protein: CASSIGGFETQYF

V gene: TRBV2
clone size: -
J gene: TRBJ2-3
D gene: TRBD1
CDR3 DNA: TGTGCCAGCCTTGACAGGGGAGAGACAGATACGCAGTATTTT
CDR3 protein: CASLDRGETDTQYF

V gene: TRBV10-1
clone size: -
J gene: TRBJ2-3
D gene: -
CDR3 DNA: TGCGCCAGCGGGAGCGGAGACACAGATACGCAGTATTTT
CDR3 protein: CASGSGDTDTQYF

V gene: TRBV5-8
clone size: -
J gene: TRBJ1-2
D gene: TRBD1
CDR3 DNA: TGTGCCAGCAGCCCACGGCGGCAGGGGGCTCTTGGCTACACCTTC
CDR3 protein: CASSPRRQGALGYTF

V gene: TRBV28
clone size: few
J gene: TRBJ1-2
D gene: -
CDR3 DNA: TGTGCTACCACCTCCTATGGCTACACCTTC
CDR3 protein: CATTSYGYTF

V gene: TRBV27
clone size: -
J gene: TRBJ2-1
D gene: -
CDR3 DNA: TGTGCCAGCAGTTCCACCGAAGAGCAGTTCTTC
CDR3 protein: CASSSTEEQFF

V gene: TRBV7-9
clone size: -
J gene: TRBJ2-1
D gene: TRBD1
CDR3 DNA: TGTGCCAGCAGATCCGAGGGACAGGGATGGAATGAGCAGTTCTTC
CDR3 protein: CASRSEGQGWNEQFF

V gene: TRBV7-9
clone size: -
J gene: TRBJ2-7
D gene: -
CDR3 DNA: TGTGCCAGCAGCCCCAGTGGGCGGGCCGAGCAGTACTTC
CDR3 protein: CASSPSGRAEQYF

V gene: TRBV6-1
clone size: -
J gene: TRBJ2-7
D gene: -
CDR3 DNA: TGTGCCAGCAGTGGAATCAGGGGATCCGGTGACGAGCAGTACTTC
CDR3 protein: CASSGIRGSGDEQYF

V gene: TRBV13
clone size: -
J gene: TRBJ2-5
D gene: TRBD2
CDR3 DNA: TGTGCCAGCAGCTCCAGGACTAGCGGGAGGGGCTCTAGAGAGACCCAGTACTTC
CDR3 protein: CASSSRTSGRGSRETQYF

V gene: TRBV4-2
clone size: -
J gene: TRBJ2-5
D gene: -
CDR3 DNA: TGTGCCAGCAGCCAAGTTGGGGGCAGGGAGGGGGAAGAGACCCAGTACTTC
CDR3 protein: CASSQVGGREGEETQYF

V gene: TRBV7-6
clone size: few
J gene: TRBJ1-1
D gene: -
CDR3 DNA: TGTGCCAGCAGCTTAGACAGAAAACACTTGGCTTTCTTT
CDR3 protein: CASSLDRKHLAFF

V gene: TRBV7-9
clone size: once
J gene: TRBJ1-2
D gene: -
CDR3 DNA: TGTGCCAGCAGCTTAGGGGAGGCTAACTATGGCTACACCTTC
CDR3 protein: CASSLGEANYGYTF

V gene: TRBV28
clone size: -
J gene: TRBJ2-1
D gene: -
CDR3 DNA: TGTGCCAGCAGTTCAAGACTCTACACCAATGAGCAGTTCTTC
CDR3 protein: CASSSRLYTNEQFF

V gene: TRBV11-2
clone size: -
J gene: TRBJ2-1
D gene: -
CDR3 DNA: TGTGCCAGCAGCTTAGTATCTGGGGGGAAAAACAATGAGCAGTTCTTC
CDR3 protein: CASSLVSGGKNNEQFF